The 24 T cell receptor beta chains in this list originate from one sample, sequenced in a study of blood T cell repertoires in COVID-19. The table came from immunoSEQ multiplex PCR; TCRdb's copy has only in-frame clones and leaves some out. The sample lists under 150,000 clones, roughly nine tenths seen once, with 3% to 3.5% in the top ten. The sample comprised peripheral blood. These receptors originate from a woman aged 60-75 years with active COVID-19.

V is TRBV7-2 and J is TRBJ2-1; 12 nucleotides agree with TRBD2. J was trimmed by 7 bases and V by 5 bases; bases with no gene match: 9. This CDR3 is 16 amino acids long. Per germline, CDR1 SGHTA and CDR2 FQGNSA. CDR3 residues: CASSELAGGTGNEQFF. The CDR3 region has the DNA TGTGCCAGCAGCGAGCTAGCGGGAGGGACCGGGAATGAGCAGTTCTTC.

This chain uses TRBV2 with TRBJ1-1; a possible D gene is TRBD1 (6 bases). CDR3 length equals 15 residues. Trimming shortened V by 6 bases and J by 4 bases, and 18 bases separated the two germline ends. Germline V gene data show CDR1 as SNHLY and CDR2 as FYNNEI. CDR3 sequence: CASSPRGGAGTEAFF. In DNA form, the CDR3 reads TGTGCCAGCAGCCCCCGGGGGGGCGCGGGCACTGAAGCTTTCTTT.

The CDR3 here is CASSLQTGGHEQFF. The CDR3 DNA reads as TGTGCCAGCAGTTTACAAACAGGGGGTCATGAGCAGTTCTTC. The chain joins TRBV6-6 to TRBJ2-1; 8 bases are a match to TRBD1. The CDR3 spans 14 residues. Per the germline V gene, CDR1 is MNHNY and CDR2 is SVGAGI (reference sequence). The junction had 7 bases not matched to a gene; V was cut back by 4 bases and J by 8 bases.

V gene TRBV25-1 combines with J gene TRBJ2-1, with 10 bases matching TRBD2. Germline CDR1 and CDR2: MGHDK and SYGVNS. The CDR3 contains 16 residues. After removal of 4 bases from V and 1 base from J, the junction contained 4 bases not matched to a gene. Written as DNA, the CDR3 is TGTGCCAGCAGTGGAGGACTAGCGGTATCCTACAATGAGCAGTTCTTC. Translating it yields CASSGGLAVSYNEQFF.

The chain recombines TRBV14 with TRBJ2-7; D remains ambiguous. Germline loops: CDR1 SGHDN, CDR2 FVKESK. The length of the CDR3 is 15 residues. V was pared by 0 bases and J by 2 bases, with 11 bases between. The CDR3 sequence is CASSQEVAGPYEQYF. The CDR3 region has the DNA TGTGCCAGCAGCCAAGAAGTGGCAGGCCCCTACGAGCAGTACTTC.

V is TRBV5-5 and J is TRBJ2-1, with 13 bases that match TRBD2. Germline V CDR1 and CDR2: SGHKS, YYEKEE (reference sequence). CDR3 length equals 16 residues. V lost 3 bases and J lost 12; bases outside the gene matches: 12. The CDR3 protein is CASSSILTSGRLVQFF. The CDR3 DNA is TGTGCCAGCAGCTCCATTCTGACTAGCGGGAGGTTAGTGCAGTTCTTC.

This clone was counted once. This chain connects TRBV27 to TRBJ2-1; 14 bases map to TRBD2. The CDR3 sequence is 17 residues long. Germline V gives CDR1 MNHEY, CDR2 SMNVEV (reference sequence). Trimming took 5 bases from V and 6 from J; bases not matched to a gene: 9. The CDR3 loop reads CASSHPGLAGDINEQFF. CDR3 nucleotide sequence: TGTGCCAGCAGTCATCCGGGACTAGCGGGAGATATCAATGAGCAGTTCTTC.

This clone showed up just a few times. The rearrangement joins TRBV4-1 to TRBJ2-4; 9 nucleotides match TRBD2. The J segment lost 0 bases and the V segment lost 1 base, leaving 16 bases of the junction unmatched. Germline CDR1 MGHRA, CDR2 YSYEKL. This CDR3 region has 21 residues. CDR3 sequence reads: CASSQGGGSGSTFIAKNIQYF. The CDR3 DNA reads as TGCGCCAGCAGCCAAGGGGGAGGTAGCGGGAGTACCTTTATAGCCAAAAACATTCAGTACTTC.

V usage is TRBV28 and J usage is TRBJ2-2; D gene ambiguous. The CDR3 covers 15 residues. The germline gives CDR1 MDHEN, CDR2 SYDVKM. The V end lost 7 bases, the J end lost 4 bases, and 16 bases lay between the germline ends. DNA for the CDR3: TGTGCCAGCAAATCCTCCCTCACTTCCACCGGGGAGCTGTTTTTT. As protein: CASKSSLTSTGELFF.

The chain joins TRBV15 to TRBJ1-4; D gene unclear. The CDR3 loop spans 16 amino acids. The V gene lost 0 bases and the J gene lost 0 bases, with 8 bases spanning the gap. Germline assignment: CDR1 LNHNV and CDR2 YYDKDF (reference sequence). CDR3: CATSRDAASTNEKLFF. In DNA, the CDR3 is TGTGCCACCAGCAGAGATGCGGCTTCAACTAATGAAAAACTGTTTTTT.

This rearrangement joins TRBV6-5 to TRBJ2-2, with TRBD1 matching 7 bases. The germline CDR1 and CDR2 sequences are MNHEY and SVGAGI. J gave up 4 bases and V 5 bases, and 1 base lay outside the gene matches. This CDR3 has 13 residues. CDR3 nucleotide sequence: TGTGCCAGCAGTACAGGGGCCACCGGGGAGCTGTTTTTT. Translation gives CASSTGATGELFF.

The V call is TRBV7-9, the J call TRBJ1-4; 7 bases are a match to TRBD1. The V gene's germline CDR1 is SEHNR and CDR2 FQNEAQ (reference sequence). This CDR3 spans 14 amino acids. V shed 5 bases, J shed 4 bases, and the junction held 4 bases outside the gene matches. The CDR3 reads CASSGGQLNEKLFF. The DNA for the CDR3 is TGTGCCAGCAGCGGGGGACAGCTTAATGAAAAACTGTTTTTT.

The chain has TRBV30 and TRBJ1-6, with 7 bases lining up with TRBD1. The V gene's germline CDR1 is GTSNPN and CDR2 SVGIG (reference sequence). CDR3 length: 15 amino acids. J lost 5 bases, V lost 4 bases, and 8 bases had no gene match. The CDR3 bases are TGTGCCTGGATCGGGGAACAGGGGAATAATTCACCCCTCCACTTT. It is translated as CAWIGEQGNNSPLHF. Filled out from reference TRBV30 and TRBJ1-6, the complete variable domain reads SQTIHQWPATLVQPVGSPLSLECTVEGTSNPNLYWYRQAAGRGLQLLFYSVGIGQISSEVPQNLSASRPQDRQFILSSKKLLLSDSGFYLCAWIGEQGNNSPLHFGNGTRLTVT.

The chain links TRBV28 to TRBJ2-2; 10 bases align to TRBD2. Germline-derived CDR1 and CDR2 are MDHEN and SYDVKM. The CDR3 has 15 amino acids. V shed 1 base and J 7 bases; nucleotides not matched to a gene: 3. As DNA, the CDR3 is TGTGCCAGCAGTTTATTACTAGCGGGATACGGGGAGCTGTTTTTT. Residues: CASSLLLAGYGELFF.

This clone has only a few counts. The chain joins TRBV2 to TRBJ2-7, with 10 bases matching TRBD1. Unmatched junction bases numbered 11, after V lost 10 bases and J lost 5 bases. Per germline, CDR1 SNHLY and CDR2 FYNNEI. The CDR3 totals 14 residues. The CDR3 region is CATDPGTGANEQYF. The CDR3 nucleotides are TGTGCCACCGACCCCGGGACAGGGGCCAACGAGCAGTACTTC.

The chain is built from TRBV7-9 and TRBJ2-1; 8 nucleotides agree with TRBD2. There are 16 residues in the CDR3. Germline assignment: CDR1 SEHNR and CDR2 FQNEAQ (reference sequence). Trimming removed 5 bases from V and 9 bases from J; junction bases left unmatched: 15. The CDR3 region has the DNA TGTGCCAGCAGCCAGCTGGGAAGCGGGAGTTTTAGTGAGCAGTTCTTC. This codes for CASSQLGSGSFSEQFF.

CDR3 sequence reads: CAGWREGSNEQFF. The CDR3 DNA is TGTGCCGGCTGGCGGGAGGGATCCAATGAGCAGTTCTTC. The V and J genes are TRBV7-9 and TRBJ2-1; 9 bases fit TRBD2. The CDR3 runs 13 residues. After removal of 11 bases from V and 6 bases from J, the junction contained 8 bases not matched to a gene. Germline CDR1 SEHNR, CDR2 FQNEAQ (reference sequence).

V is TRBV6-6 and J is TRBJ1-3; no firm D call. The V end was cut by 2 bases, the J end by 3 bases, with 11 bases between. This CDR3 comprises 15 residues. Germline assignment: CDR1 MNHNY and CDR2 SVGAGI (reference sequence). For the CDR3, the DNA is TGTGCCAGCAGTTACGAGGGAGGTGGTGGAAACACCATATATTTT. It is translated as CASSYEGGGGNTIYF.

This rearrangement joins TRBV5-6 to TRBJ1-6; D gene ambiguous. Germline assignment: CDR1 SGHDT and CDR2 YYEEEE. This CDR3 is 13 amino acids long. Trimming took 7 bases from V and 7 from J, leaving 12 bases between them. CDR3 DNA: TGTGCCAGCCAAAGGCTACAGAATTCACCCCTCCACTTT. It encodes CASQRLQNSPLHF.

The chain's CDR3 is CASSLYSSSSYEQYF. CDR3 coding DNA: TGCGCCAGCAGCCTTTACTCATCTAGCAGCTACGAGCAGTACTTC. The rearrangement joins TRBV4-1 to TRBJ2-7; possibly TRBD2 for D (5 bases). CDR1 is MGHRA, CDR2 YSYEKL, per germline. With 4 bases removed from V and 3 bases from J, the gap between germline ends came to 16 bases. CDR3 size: 15 residues.

This chain uses TRBV5-6 with TRBJ1-4; TRBD1 aligns across 9 bases. Germline V lookup: CDR1 SGHDT, CDR2 YYEEEE. V dropped 7 bases and J dropped 5; count of bases not matched to a gene: 12. The CDR3 sequence is 16 residues long. The CDR3 DNA is TGTGCCAGCGCCAAACAGGGGGCACGTGGGAATGAAAAACTGTTTTTT. This gives the protein CASAKQGARGNEKLFF.

The V and J genes are TRBV5-1 and TRBJ2-7; no firm D call. CDR3 length: 15 residues. Germline CDR1 is SGHRS and CDR2 is YFSETQ. Between the trimmed V and J ends, which lost 2 bases and 6 bases, there was a span of 18 bases. Here the CDR3 DNA reads TGCGCCAGCAGCTTCGGGTCGCAGTGGGTGGGCGAGCAGTACTTC. Its protein product is CASSFGSQWVGEQYF.

This clone was recorded once. The J gene is TRBJ1-2, the V gene TRBV29-1; D might be TRBD1 (5 bases). CDR1 is SQVTM and CDR2 is ANQGSEA in the germline V gene. V was shortened by 7 bases and J by 8 bases, with 14 bases between the two germline ends. This CDR3 contains 11 residues. CDR3 protein: CSDGGVRGYTF. CDR3 in DNA: TGCAGCGATGGGGGGGTGAGGGGCTACACCTTC.

The chain combines TRBV7-8 with TRBJ2-5; a weak D match, TRBD2 (5 bases). The CDR3 sequence is 16 residues long. CDR1 and CDR2 from the germline V gene are SGHVS and FQNEAQ. V lost 4 bases and J lost 3, with 18 bases in between. The CDR3 nucleotides are TGTGCCAGCAGCTACCCCCCGTGGGAGAAAGAAGAGACCCAGTACTTC. Its protein product is CASSYPPWEKEETQYF.